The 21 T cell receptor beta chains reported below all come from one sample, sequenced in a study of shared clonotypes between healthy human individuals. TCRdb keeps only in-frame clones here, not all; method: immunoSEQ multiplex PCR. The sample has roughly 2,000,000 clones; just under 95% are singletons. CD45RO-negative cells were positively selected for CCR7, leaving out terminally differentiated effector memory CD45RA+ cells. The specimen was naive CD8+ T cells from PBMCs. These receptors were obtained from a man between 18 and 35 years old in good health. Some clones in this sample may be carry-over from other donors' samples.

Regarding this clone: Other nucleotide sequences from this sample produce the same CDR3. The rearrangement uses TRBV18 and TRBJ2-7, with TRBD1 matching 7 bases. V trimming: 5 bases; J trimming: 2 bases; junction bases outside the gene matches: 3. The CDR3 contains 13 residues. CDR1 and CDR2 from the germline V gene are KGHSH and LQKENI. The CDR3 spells CASSGTETYEQYF. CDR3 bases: TGTGCCAGCTCAGGGACAGAAACCTACGAGCAGTACTTC.

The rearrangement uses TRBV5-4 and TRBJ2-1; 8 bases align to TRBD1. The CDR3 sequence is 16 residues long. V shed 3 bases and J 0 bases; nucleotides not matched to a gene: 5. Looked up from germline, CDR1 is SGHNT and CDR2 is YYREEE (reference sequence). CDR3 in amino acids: CASSSIDRGSYNEQFF. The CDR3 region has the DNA TGTGCCAGCAGCTCGATTGACAGGGGCTCCTACAATGAGCAGTTCTTC.

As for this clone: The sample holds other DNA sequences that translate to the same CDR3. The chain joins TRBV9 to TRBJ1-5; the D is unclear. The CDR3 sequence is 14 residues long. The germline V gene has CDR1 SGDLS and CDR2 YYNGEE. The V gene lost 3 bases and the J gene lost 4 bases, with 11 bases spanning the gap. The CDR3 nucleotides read TGTGCCAGCAGCGCCGGGCCCCCGAATCAGCCCCAGCATTTT. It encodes CASSAGPPNQPQHF.

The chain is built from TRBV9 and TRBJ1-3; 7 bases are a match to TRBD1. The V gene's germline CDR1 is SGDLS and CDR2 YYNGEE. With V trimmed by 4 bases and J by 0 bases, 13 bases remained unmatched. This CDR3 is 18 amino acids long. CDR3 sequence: CASSSRPRGIVSGNTIYF. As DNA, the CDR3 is TGTGCCAGCAGCTCCCGTCCCAGGGGGATAGTCTCTGGAAACACCATATATTTT.

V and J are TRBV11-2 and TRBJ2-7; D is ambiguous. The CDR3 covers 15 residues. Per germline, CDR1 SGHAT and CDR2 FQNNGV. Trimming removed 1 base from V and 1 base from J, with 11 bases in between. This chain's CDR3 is CASSLVKGISYEQYF. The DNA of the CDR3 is TGTGCCAGCAGCTTAGTTAAAGGGATTTCCTACGAGCAGTACTTC.

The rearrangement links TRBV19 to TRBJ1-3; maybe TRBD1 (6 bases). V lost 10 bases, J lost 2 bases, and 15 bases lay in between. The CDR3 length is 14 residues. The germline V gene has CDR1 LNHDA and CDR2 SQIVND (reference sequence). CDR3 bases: TGTGCCACCTACCACAGGGAAGCTGGAAACACCATATATTTT. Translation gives CATYHREAGNTIYF. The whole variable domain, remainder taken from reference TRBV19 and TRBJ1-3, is DGGITQSPKYLFRKEGQNVTLSCEQNLNHDAMYWYRQDPGQGLRLIYYSQIVNDFQKGDIAEGYSVSREKKESFPLTVTSAQKNPTAFYLCATYHREAGNTIYFGEGSWLTVV.

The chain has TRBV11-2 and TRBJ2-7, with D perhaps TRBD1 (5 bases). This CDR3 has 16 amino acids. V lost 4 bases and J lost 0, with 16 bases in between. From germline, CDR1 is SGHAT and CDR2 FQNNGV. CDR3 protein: CASSSTWGRSSYEQYF. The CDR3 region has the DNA TGTGCCAGCAGCTCGACTTGGGGCAGGAGCTCCTACGAGCAGTACTTC.

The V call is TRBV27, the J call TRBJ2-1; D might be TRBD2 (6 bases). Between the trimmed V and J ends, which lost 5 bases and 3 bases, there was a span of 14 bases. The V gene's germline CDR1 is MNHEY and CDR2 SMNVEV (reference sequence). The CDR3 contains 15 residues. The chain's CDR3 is CASSGRDSLYNEQFF. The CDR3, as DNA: TGTGCCAGCAGTGGCCGGGACTCTCTCTACAATGAGCAGTTCTTC.

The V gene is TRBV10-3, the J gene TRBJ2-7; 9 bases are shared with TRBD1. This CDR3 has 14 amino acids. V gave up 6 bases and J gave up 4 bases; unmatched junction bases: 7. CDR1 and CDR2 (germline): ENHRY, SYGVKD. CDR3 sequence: CAISPGQGIYEQYF. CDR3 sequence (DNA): TGTGCCATCAGCCCGGGACAGGGTATATACGAGCAGTACTTC.

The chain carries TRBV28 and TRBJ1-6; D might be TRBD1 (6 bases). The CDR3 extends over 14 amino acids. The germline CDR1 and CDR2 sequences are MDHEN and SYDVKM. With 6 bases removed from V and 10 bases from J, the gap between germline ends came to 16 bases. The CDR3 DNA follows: TGTGCCAGCAGACAAACAGGGTACGGGTCACCCCTCCACTTT. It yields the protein CASRQTGYGSPLHF.

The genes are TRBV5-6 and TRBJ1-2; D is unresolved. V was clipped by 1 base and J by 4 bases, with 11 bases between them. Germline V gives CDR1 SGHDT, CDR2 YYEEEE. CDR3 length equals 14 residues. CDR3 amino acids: CASSLTSQIYGYTF. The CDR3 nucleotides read TGTGCCAGCAGCTTGACCAGTCAGATCTATGGCTACACCTTC.

The DNA of the CDR3 is TGCGCCACCAATCCGGGGGCAGCCTACGAGCAGTACTTC. As protein: CATNPGAAYEQYF. The chain has TRBV5-1 and TRBJ2-7; D tentatively reads TRBD1 or TRBD2 (6 bases each). V was pared by 9 bases and J by 2 bases, with 15 bases between. The CDR3 totals 13 residues. The V gene's germline CDR1 is SGHRS and CDR2 YFSETQ.

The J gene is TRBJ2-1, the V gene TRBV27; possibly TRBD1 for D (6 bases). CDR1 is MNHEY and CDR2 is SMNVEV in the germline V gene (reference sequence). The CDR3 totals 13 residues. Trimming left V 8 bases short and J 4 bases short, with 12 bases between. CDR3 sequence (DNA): TGTGCCAGCGGGATCCAGGGGTACAATGAGCAGTTCTTC. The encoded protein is CASGIQGYNEQFF.

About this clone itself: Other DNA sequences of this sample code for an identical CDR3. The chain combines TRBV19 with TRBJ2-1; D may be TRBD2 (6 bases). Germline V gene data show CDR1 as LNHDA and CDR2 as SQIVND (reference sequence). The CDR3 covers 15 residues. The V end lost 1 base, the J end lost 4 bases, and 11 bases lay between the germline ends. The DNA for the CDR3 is TGTGCCAGTAGTATAGCTCCGGGGGTTTACAATGAGCAGTTCTTC. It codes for CASSIAPGVYNEQFF.

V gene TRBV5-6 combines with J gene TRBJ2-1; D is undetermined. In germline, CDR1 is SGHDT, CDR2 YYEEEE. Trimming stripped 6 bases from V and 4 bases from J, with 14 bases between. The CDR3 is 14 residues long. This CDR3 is CASMVIDVYNEQFF. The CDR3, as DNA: TGTGCCAGCATGGTAATCGATGTATACAATGAGCAGTTCTTC.

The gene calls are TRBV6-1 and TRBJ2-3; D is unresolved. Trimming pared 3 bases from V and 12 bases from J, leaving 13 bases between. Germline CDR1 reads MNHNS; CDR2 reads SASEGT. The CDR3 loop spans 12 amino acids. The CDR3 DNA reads TGTGCCAGCAGTGACGTGGACCCATCACAGTATTTT. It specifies CASSDVDPSQYF.

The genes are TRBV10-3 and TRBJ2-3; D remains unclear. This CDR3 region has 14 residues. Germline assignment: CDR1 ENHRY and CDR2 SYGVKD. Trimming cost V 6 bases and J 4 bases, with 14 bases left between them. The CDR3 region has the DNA TGTGCCATCAGACCAACCTCCGGCCCAGATACGCAGTATTTT. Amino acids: CAIRPTSGPDTQYF.

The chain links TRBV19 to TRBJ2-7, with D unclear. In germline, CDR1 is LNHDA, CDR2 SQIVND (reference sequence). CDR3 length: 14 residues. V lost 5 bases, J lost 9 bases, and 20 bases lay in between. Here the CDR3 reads CASSAPETTARQYF. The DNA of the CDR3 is TGTGCCAGTAGTGCCCCCGAGACCACGGCCAGGCAGTACTTC.

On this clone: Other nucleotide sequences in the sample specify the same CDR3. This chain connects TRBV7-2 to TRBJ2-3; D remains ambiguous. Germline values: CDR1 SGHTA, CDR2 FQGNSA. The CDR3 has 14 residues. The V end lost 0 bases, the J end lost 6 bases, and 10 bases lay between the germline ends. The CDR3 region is CASSLAAGADTQYF. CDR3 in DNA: TGTGCCAGCAGCTTAGCGGCAGGCGCGGATACGCAGTATTTT.

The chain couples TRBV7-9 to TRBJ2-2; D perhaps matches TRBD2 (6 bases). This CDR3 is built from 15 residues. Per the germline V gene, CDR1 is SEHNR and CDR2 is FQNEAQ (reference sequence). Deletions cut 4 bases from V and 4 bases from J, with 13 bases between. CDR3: CASSSRDLRTGELFF. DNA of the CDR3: TGTGCCAGCAGCTCCCGGGACTTACGCACCGGGGAGCTGTTTTTT.

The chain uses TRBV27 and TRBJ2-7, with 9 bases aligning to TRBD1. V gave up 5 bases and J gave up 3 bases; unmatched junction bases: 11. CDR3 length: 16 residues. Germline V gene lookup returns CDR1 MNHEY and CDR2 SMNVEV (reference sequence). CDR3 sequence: CASSRGSGTGLYEQYF. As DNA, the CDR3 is TGTGCCAGCAGTCGCGGCTCCGGGACAGGGCTCTACGAGCAGTACTTC.